Following are 24 T cell receptor beta chains from one sample sequenced in a study of blood T cell repertoires in COVID-19. Assay: immunoSEQ multiplex PCR; the TCRdb copy retains only in-frame clones and omits some. The sample contains 270,000 or so clones, 75% to 95% of which appear only once. The specimen sequenced was PBMCs or T cells enriched from blood (not recorded which). Source of these receptors: a man aged 40-49 years who had been exposed to COVID-19.

Here the CDR3 reads CASSLQSNSDTQYF. Written as DNA, the CDR3 is TGCGCCAGCAGCTTGCAGTCAAATAGCGATACGCAGTATTTT. The chain uses TRBV5-1 and TRBJ2-3; D gene unclear. This CDR3 spans 14 amino acids. Deletions cut 1 base from V and 6 bases from J, with 12 bases between. CDR1 and CDR2 (germline): SGHRS, YFSETQ.

The gene calls are TRBV27 and TRBJ2-1, with D perhaps TRBD2 (5 bases). The V and J ends lost 5 bases and 3 bases respectively, with 8 bases between them. The CDR3 is 13 residues long. The germline V gene encodes CDR1 MNHEY and CDR2 SMNVEV (reference sequence). The CDR3 is CASSQTNYNEQFF. DNA of the CDR3: TGTGCCAGCAGTCAGACTAACTACAATGAGCAGTTCTTC.

The chain uses TRBV9 and TRBJ1-2; D is ambiguous. The CDR3 spans 16 residues. CDR1 is SGDLS and CDR2 is YYNGEE in the germline V gene. Deletions cut 7 bases from V and 2 bases from J, with 21 bases between. CDR3 nucleotide sequence: TGTGCCAGCTCCCCGAGTGCAGCAGCGCTCAACTATGGCTACACCTTC. It codes for CASSPSAAALNYGYTF.

The chain links TRBV12-3 or TRBV12-4 to TRBJ1-1; D is perhaps TRBD1 (5 bases). V lost 7 bases, J lost 4 bases, and 7 bases lay in between. CDR3 length equals 11 residues. CDR3 sequence (DNA): TGTGCCAGCACCGGGGGCACTGAAGCTTTCTTT. Translating it yields CASTGGTEAFF.

CDR3 DNA: TGTGCCAGCAGCCAAGATCCGAGGGACGAGCAGTACTTC. Its translation is CASSQDPRDEQYF. This chain connects TRBV3-1 (or the pseudogene TRBV3-2) to TRBJ2-7; D is possibly TRBD2 (5 bases). From germline, CDR1 is LGHDT and CDR2 YNNKEL (reference sequence). The CDR3 covers 13 residues. Trimming removed 0 bases from V and 5 bases from J, with 8 bases in between.

About this clone itself: This could be a read error, since a much larger clone is one nucleotide away. The chain recombines TRBV6-1 with TRBJ1-2, with TRBD1 matching 8 bases. Unmatched junction bases numbered 1, after V lost 1 base and J lost 3 bases. This CDR3 is 14 amino acids long. Germline V gene sequence: CDR1 MNHNS, CDR2 SASEGT. This CDR3 is CASSEGTGHYGYTF. The DNA of the CDR3 is TGTGCCAGCAGTGAAGGGACAGGGCACTATGGCTACACCTTC.

The gene calls are TRBV18 and TRBJ1-5; weak D call: TRBD1 (6 bases). Germline V gene sequence: CDR1 KGHSH, CDR2 LQKENI. The CDR3 sequence is 14 residues long. The ends were cut back, 6 bases at V and 0 bases at J, with 9 bases in the middle. Here the CDR3 reads CASSYRDSNQPQHF. The CDR3 coding sequence is TGTGCCAGCTCGTACAGGGATAGCAATCAGCCCCAGCATTTT.

This rearrangement joins TRBV7-6 to TRBJ2-7, with 11 bases matching TRBD1. The CDR3 is made up of 16 amino acids. After removal of 0 bases from V and 3 bases from J, the junction contained 4 bases not matched to a gene. Germline V gene data show CDR1 as SGHVS and CDR2 as FNYEAQ. The CDR3 DNA reads TGTGCCAGCAGCTTAGCCCCCGGGACAGGGGGCTACGAGCAGTACTTC. Its translation is CASSLAPGTGGYEQYF. Looking up the rest from reference TRBV7-6 and TRBJ2-7 gives the full variable domain: GAGVSQSPRYKVTKRGQDVALRCDPISGHVSLYWYRQALGQGPEFLTYFNYEAQQDKSGLPNDRFSAERPEGSISTLTIQRTEQRDSAMYRCASSLAPGTGGYEQYFGPGTRLTVT.

This clone has a handful of counts. The V and J genes are TRBV19 and TRBJ2-7; tentative D call: TRBD1 (6 bases). Per germline, CDR1 LNHDA and CDR2 SQIVND (reference sequence). The CDR3 is 14 residues long. V lost 0 bases and J lost 5, with 11 bases in between. The CDR3 loop is CASSIEQGSHEQYF. The DNA of the CDR3 is TGTGCCAGTAGTATAGAGCAGGGGTCCCACGAGCAGTACTTC. Combining the CDR3 with reference TRBV19 and TRBJ2-7 gives the whole variable domain DGGITQSPKYLFRKEGQNVTLSCEQNLNHDAMYWYRQDPGQGLRLIYYSQIVNDFQKGDIAEGYSVSREKKESFPLTVTSAQKNPTAFYLCASSIEQGSHEQYFGPGTRLTVT.

The chain uses TRBV5-1 and TRBJ2-7; D gene ambiguous. CDR1 and CDR2 (germline): SGHRS, YFSETQ. V gave up 4 bases and J gave up 4 bases, with 18 bases separating them. This CDR3 is built from 15 residues. The CDR3, as DNA: TGCGCCAGCAGCCTTCTCGGTAACGGTGCTTACGAGCAGTACTTC. It is translated as CASSLLGNGAYEQYF.

The rearrangement joins TRBV2 to TRBJ1-1; the D gene is possibly TRBD1 (5 bases). The V and J ends lost 3 bases and 3 bases respectively, with 8 bases between them. CDR3 length equals 13 residues. Germline V lookup: CDR1 SNHLY, CDR2 FYNNEI. CDR3 sequence reads: CASSDRVHTEAFF. The CDR3 DNA sequence: TGTGCCAGCAGTGACAGGGTGCACACTGAAGCTTTCTTT.

This chain joins TRBV19 and TRBJ1-1; a possible D gene is TRBD1 (5 bases). The CDR3 is 13 residues long. V dropped 3 bases and J dropped 4 bases, with 9 bases sitting between them. From germline, CDR1 is LNHDA and CDR2 SQIVND (reference sequence). CDR3 loop: CASSIRGGTEAFF. CDR3 DNA: TGTGCCAGTAGTATTAGGGGTGGCACTGAAGCTTTCTTT.

This clone was recorded once. The chain has TRBV19 and TRBJ2-7, with D tentatively TRBD2 (6 bases). Looked up from germline, CDR1 is LNHDA and CDR2 is SQIVND (reference sequence). The CDR3 runs to 15 residues. V lost 1 base and J lost 3, with 13 bases in between. The CDR3 DNA reads as TGTGCCAGTAGTATAGCGGGAGCAACCGTCTACGAGCAGTACTTC. This translates into CASSIAGATVYEQYF.

The rearrangement joins TRBV5-5 to TRBJ2-4; D might be TRBD2 (6 bases). The CDR3 has 18 residues. The germline V and J ends were trimmed by 1 base and 0 bases, with 17 bases remaining between them. Germline values: CDR1 SGHKS, CDR2 YYEKEE (reference sequence). CDR3 nucleotide sequence: TGTGCCAGCAGCTTGAGGTCACTCCGGGAGCTAGCCAAAAACATTCAGTACTTC. Its translation is CASSLRSLRELAKNIQYF.

The CDR3 region is CASSQDMGTGGWEQYF. The CDR3 coding sequence is TGCGCCAGCAGCCAAGATATGGGTACGGGGGGTTGGGAGCAGTACTTC. The chain carries TRBV4-1 and TRBJ2-7; 7 nucleotides match TRBD2. The CDR3 covers 16 residues. J gave up 7 bases and V 0 bases, and 12 bases lay outside the gene matches. Germline lookup yields CDR1 MGHRA and CDR2 YSYEKL.

This chain connects TRBV19 to TRBJ2-1, with D maybe TRBD2 (6 bases). CDR3 size: 13 residues. Germline V gives CDR1 LNHDA, CDR2 SQIVND (reference sequence). V lost 4 bases and J lost 4, with 8 bases in between. The CDR3: CASSTTSYNEQFF. CDR3 nucleotide sequence: TGTGCCAGTAGTACGACTAGTTACAATGAGCAGTTCTTC.

This clone was observed a single time. The J gene is TRBJ2-7, the V gene TRBV4-2; possible D gene TRBD2, 6 bases. CDR1 LGHNA and CDR2 YNFKEQ come from the germline V gene. V was cut by 0 bases and J by 0 bases, with 12 bases left in between. This CDR3 has 16 residues. In nucleotides, the CDR3 is TGTGCCAGCAGCCAAGATTACCAGCGGGTCTCCTACGAGCAGTACTTC. It yields the protein CASSQDYQRVSYEQYF.

The gene calls are TRBV27 and TRBJ1-1, with TRBD1 matching 8 bases. The junction had 6 bases not matched to a gene; V was cut back by 6 bases and J by 6 bases. CDR3 length: 13 amino acids. The germline gives CDR1 MNHEY, CDR2 SMNVEV (reference sequence). CDR3 in amino acids: CASSPGQGAEAFF. In nucleotides, the CDR3 is TGTGCCAGCAGCCCCGGACAGGGCGCTGAAGCTTTCTTT.

The CDR3: CASTIGGNTEAFF. As DNA, the CDR3 is TGTGCCAGCACAATCGGTGGGAACACTGAAGCTTTCTTT. The chain combines TRBV28 with TRBJ1-1, with D hard to call. The CDR3 is 13 residues long. V lost 7 bases and J lost 1, with 10 bases in between. The V gene's germline CDR1 is MDHEN and CDR2 SYDVKM.

This chain links TRBV6-2 or TRBV6-3 with TRBJ1-1; 9 bases fit TRBD1. Germline V lookup: CDR1 MNHEY, CDR2 SVGEGT. V lost 4 bases, J lost 5 bases, and 17 bases stayed unmatched. This CDR3 comprises 18 residues. This CDR3 reads CASSLSAGTGIWITEAFF. CDR3 coding DNA: TGTGCCAGCAGTTTATCAGCCGGGACAGGGATATGGATTACTGAAGCTTTCTTT.

The chain recombines TRBV27 with TRBJ1-2; D perhaps matches TRBD1 (5 bases). Deletions cut 8 bases from V and 7 bases from J, with 14 bases between. There are 12 residues in the CDR3. The germline V gene encodes CDR1 MNHEY and CDR2 SMNVEV (reference sequence). CDR3 coding DNA: TGTGCCAGCGGGGCCGGGGGACTTGGCTACACCTTC. Protein product: CASGAGGLGYTF.

CDR3 protein: CASSSWGGDVSYYGYTF. CDR3 DNA sequence: TGTGCCAGCAGCTCATGGGGCGGGGACGTATCATATTATGGCTACACCTTC. The chain is built from TRBV11-2 and TRBJ1-2, with D possibly TRBD1 on 5 matching bases. CDR1 SGHAT and CDR2 FQNNGV come from the germline V gene. V lost 4 bases and J 5 bases, leaving 23 bases between the germline ends. This CDR3 is built from 17 residues.

This chain links TRBV30 with TRBJ2-7; D is ambiguous. This CDR3 spans 13 amino acids. Germline CDR1 GTSNPN, CDR2 SVGIG (reference sequence). V was clipped by 2 bases and J by 4 bases, with 12 bases between them. The CDR3 nucleotides read TGTGCCTGGAGTCGACAACAACCGTACGAGCAGTACTTC. The encoded protein is CAWSRQQPYEQYF.

V usage is TRBV11-3 and J usage is TRBJ2-1, with 7 positions matching TRBD2. This CDR3 is built from 15 residues. V lost 5 bases, J lost 2 bases, and 6 bases stayed unmatched. The germline gives CDR1 SGHNT, CDR2 YENEEA. As DNA, the CDR3 is TGTGCCAGCAGCCCGCGGGCGGGGGCCTACAATGAGCAGTTCTTC. Encoded protein: CASSPRAGAYNEQFF.